This T cell receptor (beta chain) came from a study of blood T cell repertoires in COVID-19. In germline, CDR1 is SGHTA, CDR2 FQGNSA. V was clipped by 6 bases and J by 1 base, with 9 bases between them. The CDR3 extends over 13 amino acids. As regards this clone: Other DNA sequences in the same sample also yield this CDR3.

The method was immunoSEQ multiplex PCR; TCRdb's version includes in-frame clones alone and lacks a portion of them. Among some 300,000 clones, around 87% were seen once, and the ten largest hold over 1%. The TCR originated in a man in his 70s with acute or convalescent COVID-19. This chain joins TRBV7-2 and TRBJ1-1, with a tentative D call TRBD1 (6 bases). Sequences were obtained from peripheral blood. The CDR3: CASSLRGNTEAFF. CDR3 bases: TGTGCCAGCAGTCTCAGGGGGAACACTGAAGCTTTCTTT.